What follows are 32 T cell receptor beta chains derived from one specimen sequenced in a study of blood T cell repertoires in COVID-19. Repertoires were generated with immunoSEQ multiplex PCR, while TCRdb's copy carries only in-frame clones and drops some. Found here are 490,000 or so clones, about 88% of them singletons; the top ten hold around 8%. Sequencing input: PBMCs or T cells enriched from blood (not recorded which). These receptors originate from an older woman who had recovered from COVID-19.

The rearrangement uses TRBV5-1 and TRBJ2-5; 7 nucleotides line up with TRBD1. CDR1 is SGHRS, CDR2 YFSETQ, per germline. Trimming took 4 bases from V and 4 from J; bases not matched to a gene: 7. The CDR3 runs 14 residues. CDR3 residues: CASSVTGFGETQYF. In DNA form, the CDR3 reads TGCGCCAGCAGCGTGACAGGGTTCGGAGAGACCCAGTACTTC.

The V gene is TRBV24-1, the J gene TRBJ2-5, with 8 positions matching TRBD2. Germline V gene sequence: CDR1 KGHDR, CDR2 SFDVKD. V gave up 5 bases and J gave up 2 bases; unmatched junction bases: 6. The CDR3 is 15 residues long. The DNA of the CDR3 is TGTGCCACCAGTGGACCGGGACTAGGTCAAGAGACCCAGTACTTC. Protein sequence: CATSGPGLGQETQYF.

This chain links TRBV5-4 with TRBJ1-1; D gene unclear. V lost 2 bases and J lost 0, with 11 bases in between. This CDR3 has 15 amino acids. Germline values: CDR1 SGHNT, CDR2 YYREEE (reference sequence). CDR3 sequence reads: CASSLSGGLNTEAFF. CDR3 nucleotide sequence: TGTGCCAGCAGCTTATCAGGAGGGTTGAACACTGAAGCTTTCTTT.

Points on this clone: This sample also contains other DNA sequences that code for the same CDR3. CDR3 bases: TGTGCCATCAGTGGGACAGGGAGGGATGGCTACACCTTC. This sequence encodes CAISGTGRDGYTF. This chain joins TRBV10-3 and TRBJ1-2; TRBD1 aligns across 8 bases. CDR3 length: 13 amino acids. Germline loops: CDR1 ENHRY, CDR2 SYGVKD. With 4 bases clipped from V and 6 bases from J, the junction kept 4 bases outside the gene matches.

The sample holds one count of this clone. The genes are TRBV12-3 or TRBV12-4 and TRBJ2-7; a weak D match, TRBD2 (5 bases). Deletions cut 3 bases from V and 4 bases from J, with 7 bases between. This CDR3 has 12 amino acids. This CDR3 is CASSFGRYEQYF. CDR3 coding DNA: TGTGCCAGCAGTTTTGGGAGATACGAGCAGTACTTC.

With respect to this clone: This sample includes further DNA sequences coding for the same CDR3. The rearrangement links TRBV12-3 or TRBV12-4 to TRBJ1-3, with D perhaps TRBD1 (5 bases). This CDR3 has 12 residues. The V end was cut by 6 bases, the J end by 10 bases, with 13 bases between. The CDR3: CASRSSGNTIYF. DNA of the CDR3: TGTGCCAGCAGATCATCAGGGAATACCATATATTTT.

For this clone: Other DNA sequences of this sample code for an identical CDR3. The rearrangement uses TRBV2 and TRBJ1-1; maybe TRBD1 (6 bases). The CDR3 has 12 amino acids. V was trimmed by 8 bases and J by 4 bases, leaving 11 bases between them. Germline V gives CDR1 SNHLY, CDR2 FYNNEI. CDR3 protein: CASHREGTEAFF. In DNA form, the CDR3 reads TGTGCCAGCCACAGGGAGGGCACTGAAGCTTTCTTT.

This clone was detected a few times. Other DNA sequences from this sample encode an identical CDR3 as well. The chain is built from TRBV2 and TRBJ2-7; perhaps TRBD1 as D (6 bases). Between the trimmed V and J ends, which lost 6 bases and 4 bases, there was a span of 10 bases. Germline V gene lookup returns CDR1 SNHLY and CDR2 FYNNEI. The CDR3 covers 12 residues. CDR3 region: CASSVQGYEQYV. The CDR3 DNA follows: TGTGCCAGCAGCGTACAGGGATACGAGCAGTACGTC.

The chain joins TRBV27 to TRBJ2-3; TRBD2 matches at 13 bases. Per germline, CDR1 MNHEY and CDR2 SMNVEV (reference sequence). CDR3 length equals 18 residues. The junction had 11 bases not matched to a gene; V was cut back by 4 bases and J by 4 bases. CDR3 bases: TGTGCCAGCAGTTCTCAGATCTGGACTAGCGGGGGTTCAGATACGCAGTATTTT. This translates into CASSSQIWTSGGSDTQYF.

The rearrangement joins TRBV2 to TRBJ1-5; D unresolved. The CDR3 length is 14 residues. The germline V and J ends were trimmed by 2 bases and 2 bases, with 7 bases remaining between them. Germline CDR1 and CDR2: SNHLY and FYNNEI. For the CDR3, the DNA is TGTGCCAGCAGTGAAATGGGCGGCAATCAGCCCCAGCATTTT. Protein product: CASSEMGGNQPQHF.

The V call is TRBV11-2, the J call TRBJ1-1; D perhaps matches TRBD1 (6 bases). Per the germline V gene, CDR1 is SGHAT and CDR2 is FQNNGV. Deletions cut 8 bases from V and 8 bases from J, with 15 bases between. The CDR3 runs to 12 residues. This CDR3 reads CASWGGDIEAFF. The CDR3 DNA is TGTGCCAGCTGGGGAGGGGACATAGAAGCTTTCTTT.

The chain is built from TRBV5-4 and TRBJ2-1, with 7 nucleotides matching TRBD2. Germline V CDR1 and CDR2: SGHNT, YYREEE (reference sequence). With V trimmed by 2 bases and J by 4 bases, 9 bases remained unmatched. The CDR3 is 16 amino acids. CDR3 residues: CASSFKVLAVYNEQFF. Here the CDR3 DNA reads TGTGCCAGCAGCTTTAAGGTTCTAGCGGTTTACAATGAGCAGTTCTTC.

V usage is TRBV27 and J usage is TRBJ2-2; weak D call: TRBD1 (5 bases). CDR3 length equals 13 residues. The V and J ends lost 10 bases and 4 bases respectively, with 13 bases between them. Germline V gene lookup returns CDR1 MNHEY and CDR2 SMNVEV (reference sequence). The DNA for the CDR3 is TGTGCCACCCCAGGGTCCCGCACCGGGGAGCTGTTTTTT. Its translation: CATPGSRTGELFF.

The chain joins TRBV5-6 to TRBJ1-3; D is unclear. Germline-derived CDR1 and CDR2 are SGHDT and YYEEEE. This CDR3 region has 16 residues. Trimming left V 4 bases short and J 0 bases short, with 14 bases between. The CDR3 DNA reads TGTGCCAGCAGCGATGACACAGTGATCTCTGGAAACACCATATATTTT. Protein sequence: CASSDDTVISGNTIYF.

A single count supports this clone. The rearrangement joins TRBV11-2 to TRBJ2-2; 13 positions agree with TRBD2. CDR1 is SGHAT and CDR2 is FQNNGV in the germline V gene. The V segment lost 7 bases and the J segment 3 bases; nucleotides outside the gene matches: 2. This CDR3 contains 15 residues. The CDR3: CASNGLAGDTGELFF. CDR3 sequence (DNA): TGTGCCAGCAACGGACTAGCGGGGGACACCGGGGAGCTGTTTTTT.

V usage is TRBV11-3 and J usage is TRBJ2-7; D is perhaps TRBD2 (6 bases). The germline V gene encodes CDR1 SGHNT and CDR2 YENEEA. The germline V and J ends were trimmed by 3 bases and 7 bases, with 16 bases remaining between them. CDR3 size: 14 residues. The DNA of the CDR3 is TGTGCCAGCAGCTTGGGGACTCAGCTTAGAGAGCAGTACGTC. It yields the protein CASSLGTQLREQYV.

The genes are TRBV28 and TRBJ2-2; D call uncertain. Trimming took off 6 bases at V and 0 bases at J, with 14 bases between the two ends. The CDR3 spans 16 residues. Germline CDR1 and CDR2: MDHEN and SYDVKM. Written as DNA, the CDR3 is TGTGCCAGCAGCTTGACGGGTATCGCGAACACCGGGGAGCTGTTTTTT. Encoded protein: CASSLTGIANTGELFF.

The chain links TRBV5-6 to TRBJ1-1, with 9 bases identical to TRBD1. The CDR3 runs to 15 residues. V was clipped by 4 bases and J by 4 bases; unmatched bases: 8. Germline V gives CDR1 SGHDT, CDR2 YYEEEE. CDR3 nucleotide sequence: TGTGCCAGCAGCATTACCGGGACAGGGCGCACTGAAGCTTTCTTT. This encodes CASSITGTGRTEAFF.

The CDR3 sequence is CASSATREGPYGYTF. For the CDR3, the DNA is TGTGCCAGCAGTGCCACGAGGGAGGGCCCGTATGGCTACACCTTC. The V call is TRBV25-1, the J call TRBJ1-2; D gene unclear. V lost 4 bases to trimming and J lost 5 bases, with 17 bases between them. The germline V gene has CDR1 MGHDK and CDR2 SYGVNS. The CDR3 sequence is 15 residues long.

The chain links TRBV7-8 to TRBJ1-5; the D is unclear. The CDR3 sequence is 12 residues long. Trimming left V 3 bases short and J 6 bases short, with 6 bases between. The germline CDR1 and CDR2 sequences are SGHVS and FQNEAQ. The CDR3 DNA reads TGTGCCAGCAGCTTGGGCGTTCAGCCCCAGCATTTT. Its protein is CASSLGVQPQHF.

The rearrangement links TRBV3-1 (or the pseudogene TRBV3-2) to TRBJ2-7; 8 bases are shared with TRBD1. CDR3 size: 14 residues. Looked up from germline, CDR1 is LGHDT and CDR2 is YNNKEL (reference sequence). V lost 4 bases to trimming and J lost 7 bases; unmatched junction nucleotides: 9. The CDR3 region has the DNA TGTGCCAGCAGCCCGGGGCAGGGGGCGCGGGAGCAGTACGTC. This sequence encodes CASSPGQGAREQYV.

The chain uses TRBV6-5 and TRBJ1-1; 8 bases map to TRBD1. Germline assignment: CDR1 MNHEY and CDR2 SVGAGI. V trimming: 4 bases; J trimming: 4 bases; junction bases outside the gene matches: 2. The CDR3 runs 13 residues. The CDR3 DNA reads as TGTGCCAGCAGTTTACAGGGGGGCACTGAAGCTTTCTTT. Translation gives CASSLQGGTEAFF.

V and J are TRBV7-9 and TRBJ2-3; maybe TRBD1 (5 bases). The length of the CDR3 is 17 residues. V was clipped by 1 base and J by 1 base, with 15 bases between them. CDR1 is SEHNR, CDR2 FQNEAQ, per germline (reference sequence). This CDR3 reads CASSLDQFGHRTDTQYF. CDR3 sequence (DNA): TGTGCCAGCAGCTTAGACCAATTCGGACACCGCACAGATACGCAGTATTTT.

The chain joins TRBV29-1 to TRBJ1-4, with 7 nucleotides matching TRBD1. J gave up 4 bases and V 1 base, and 6 bases lay outside the gene matches. CDR3 size: 15 residues. Germline V CDR1 and CDR2: SQVTM, ANQGSEA. The CDR3 sequence is CSVEGPGQRNEKLFF. CDR3 bases: TGCAGCGTTGAAGGGCCGGGACAGCGTAATGAAAAACTGTTTTTT.

This chain uses TRBV24-1 with TRBJ1-3; a possible D gene is TRBD1 (5 bases). Between the trimmed V and J ends, which lost 2 bases and 4 bases, there was a span of 11 bases. The CDR3 covers 15 residues. Germline V gene sequence: CDR1 KGHDR, CDR2 SFDVKD. CDR3 nucleotide sequence: TGTGCCACCAGTGATTCGGGGGGAGGAGGAAACACCATATATTTT. This gives the protein CATSDSGGGGNTIYF.

The chain recombines TRBV2 with TRBJ1-6; tentatively, D is TRBD1 (6 bases). The germline CDR1 and CDR2 sequences are SNHLY and FYNNEI. There are 14 residues in the CDR3. The V and J ends lost 7 bases and 4 bases respectively, with 11 bases between them. The CDR3 nucleotides are TGTGCCAGCACCCTCGGACAGTATAATTCACCCCTCCACTTT. This encodes CASTLGQYNSPLHF.

This chain joins TRBV5-6 and TRBJ2-7, with D perhaps TRBD1 (6 bases). Germline values: CDR1 SGHDT, CDR2 YYEEEE. Between the trimmed V and J ends, which lost 4 bases and 3 bases, there was a span of 14 bases. This CDR3 spans 14 amino acids. As DNA, the CDR3 is TGTGCCAGCAGCCGAGGGGGATTTGACTACGAGCAGTACTTC. Amino acid sequence: CASSRGGFDYEQYF.

The chain employs TRBV10-3 and TRBJ2-1, with TRBD2 matching over 13 bases. With 7 bases clipped from V and 7 bases from J, the junction kept 10 bases outside the gene matches. The CDR3 has 16 amino acids. Germline V CDR1 and CDR2: ENHRY, SYGVKD. The CDR3 loop is CAITPGLAGAGNEQFF. DNA of the CDR3: TGTGCCATCACCCCCGGACTAGCGGGGGCGGGGAATGAGCAGTTCTTC.

The V gene is TRBV10-1, the J gene TRBJ1-1, with D unresolved. V was shortened by 3 bases and J by 3 bases, with 8 bases between the two germline ends. CDR3 length equals 13 residues. Germline loops: CDR1 WNHNN, CDR2 SYGVQD (reference sequence). The CDR3 nucleotides are TGCGCCAGCAGTGAACAGTTCGACACTGAAGCTTTCTTT. The encoded protein is CASSEQFDTEAFF.

This chain joins TRBV6-1 and TRBJ1-5, with unresolved D. Germline values: CDR1 MNHNS, CDR2 SASEGT. This CDR3 is 16 amino acids long. V was trimmed by 4 bases and J by 3 bases, leaving 16 bases between them. The CDR3 spells CASSVRQRYINQPQHF. The CDR3 coding sequence is TGTGCCAGCAGTGTTCGGCAGCGATACATCAATCAGCCCCAGCATTTT.

This clone was recorded a few times. The chain joins TRBV21-1 to TRBJ1-5; the D call in the table, TRBD1, was not verified against the DNA. TRBV21-1 corresponds to a pseudogene. The CDR3 consists of 13 residues. CDR3: CAEGPPRDQPQHF. Here the CDR3 DNA reads TGTGCCGAAGGACCCCCCAGGGATCAGCCCCAGCATTTT.

J is TRBJ2-5 and V is TRBV18; no definite D call. Germline V CDR1 and CDR2: KGHSH, LQKENI. Trimming pared 2 bases from V and 4 bases from J, leaving 8 bases between. The CDR3 consists of 13 residues. CDR3 DNA sequence: TGTGCCAGCTCACCAGGCCCCCTAGAGACCCAGTACTTC. Translating gives CASSPGPLETQYF.